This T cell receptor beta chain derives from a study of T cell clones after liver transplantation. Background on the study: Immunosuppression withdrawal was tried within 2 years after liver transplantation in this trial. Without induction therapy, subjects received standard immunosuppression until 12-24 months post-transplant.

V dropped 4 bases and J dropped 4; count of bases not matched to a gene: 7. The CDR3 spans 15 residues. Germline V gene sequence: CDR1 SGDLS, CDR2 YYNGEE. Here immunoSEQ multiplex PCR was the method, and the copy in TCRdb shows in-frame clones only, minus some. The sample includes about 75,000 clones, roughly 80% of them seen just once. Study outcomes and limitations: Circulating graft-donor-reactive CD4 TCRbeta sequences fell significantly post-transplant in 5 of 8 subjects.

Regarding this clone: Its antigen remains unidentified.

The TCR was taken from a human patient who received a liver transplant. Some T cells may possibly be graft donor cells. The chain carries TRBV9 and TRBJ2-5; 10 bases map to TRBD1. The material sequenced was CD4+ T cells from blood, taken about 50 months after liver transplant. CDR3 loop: CASSRQGAGLETQYF. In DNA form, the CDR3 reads TGTGCCAGCAGCCGACAGGGGGCAGGGTTAGAGACCCAGTACTTC.